This passage covers 4 T cell receptor beta chains from one sample sequenced in a study of blood T cell repertoires in COVID-19 (TCRdb year 2020). Libraries were built with the immunoSEQ multiplex PCR assay. Held by TCRdb, this immuneACCESS table contains in-frame sequences only and omits some clones. Under half of the omission traces to an unresolved V gene where checked; the cause of the rest is unknown. Counted in this sample were more than 350,000 clones; just under 90% of them appeared once. The ten largest clonotypes hold 10% of the sample. What was sequenced was PBMCs or T cells enriched from blood (not recorded which). The receptors come from a woman in her fifties or sixties who had recovered from COVID-19.

The chain employs TRBV6-1 and TRBJ1-2; D is unresolved. This CDR3 spans 12 amino acids. Deletions cut 2 bases from V and 5 bases from J, with 6 bases between. Germline lookup yields CDR1 MNHNS and CDR2 SASEGT. The CDR3 here is CASSEFLYGYTF. The DNA for the CDR3 is TGTGCCAGCAGTGAATTTCTATATGGCTACACCTTC.

The chain has TRBV5-4 and TRBJ2-7; D is perhaps TRBD1 (6 bases). The CDR3 contains 14 residues. The V end lost 4 bases, the J end lost 5 bases, and 16 bases lay between the germline ends. CDR1 and CDR2 (germline): SGHNT, YYREEE (reference sequence). The CDR3 bases are TGTGCCAGCAGCCCCGACAGGTGGATTCACGAGCAGTACTTC. Its protein is CASSPDRWIHEQYF.

The genes are TRBV5-1 and TRBJ1-1; 9 bases fit TRBD1. The CDR3 spans 16 residues. Germline CDR1 reads SGHRS; CDR2 reads YFSETQ. The trim removed 3 bases at V and 5 bases at J, leaving 11 bases unmatched. CDR3: CASSSGQGRGYTEAFF. CDR3 DNA: TGCGCCAGCAGCTCTGGACAGGGGAGAGGATATACTGAAGCTTTCTTT.

V gene TRBV5-4 combines with J gene TRBJ1-6; no reliable D call. Germline loops: CDR1 SGHNT, CDR2 YYREEE (reference sequence). Trimming took 3 bases from V and 5 from J, leaving 9 bases between them. The CDR3 is made up of 14 amino acids. The CDR3 is CASSSREHNSPLHF. The CDR3 DNA reads TGTGCCAGCAGCTCAAGAGAACATAATTCACCCCTCCACTTT.